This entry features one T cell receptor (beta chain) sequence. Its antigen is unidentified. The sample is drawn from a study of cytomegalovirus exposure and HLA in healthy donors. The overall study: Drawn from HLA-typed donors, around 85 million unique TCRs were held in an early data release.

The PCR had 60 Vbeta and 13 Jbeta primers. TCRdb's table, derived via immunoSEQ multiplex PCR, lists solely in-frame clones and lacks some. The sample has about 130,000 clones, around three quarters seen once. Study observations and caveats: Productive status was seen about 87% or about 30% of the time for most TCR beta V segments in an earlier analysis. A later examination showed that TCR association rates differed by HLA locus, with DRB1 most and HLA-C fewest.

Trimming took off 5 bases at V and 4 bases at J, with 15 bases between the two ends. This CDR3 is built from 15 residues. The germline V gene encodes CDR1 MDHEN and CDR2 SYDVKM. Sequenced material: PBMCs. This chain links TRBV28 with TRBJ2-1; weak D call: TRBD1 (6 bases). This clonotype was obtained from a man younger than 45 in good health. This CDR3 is CASSEGVQRYNEQFF. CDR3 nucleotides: TGTGCCAGCAGTGAGGGGGTACAACGTTACAATGAGCAGTTCTTC.